This T cell receptor beta chain came from a study of blood T cells in healthy people across ages. Sample-barcoded 5' priming and a J-beta primer mix drove a second PCR of about 6 to 12 cycles. Each cDNA molecule was tagged by a template-switch adaptor with 12 random nucleotides. TCRdb re-called the 5' RACE reads through MiXCR, storing one row per CDR3 protein. Seen here are about 1.6 million distinct CDR3 sequences, roughly 32% observed once, and the top ten hold 10% to 12%. The CDR3 has 13 residues. Germline V gene data show CDR1 as MDHEN and CDR2 as SYDVKM. V shed 7 bases and J 2 bases; nucleotides not matched to a gene: 3. General study points: There were more naive CD4+ cells and higher diversity in long-lived donors than in aged donors.

Concerning this clonotype: Its specificity is unknown.

Sequenced input: blood. This chain connects TRBV28 to TRBJ2-7; 9 bases fit TRBD1. The clonotype was recovered from a woman under 40 in good health. The CDR3 protein is CASTGTGPYEQYF. Here the CDR3 DNA reads TGTGCCAGCACTGGGACAGGGCCCTACGAGCAGTACTTC.